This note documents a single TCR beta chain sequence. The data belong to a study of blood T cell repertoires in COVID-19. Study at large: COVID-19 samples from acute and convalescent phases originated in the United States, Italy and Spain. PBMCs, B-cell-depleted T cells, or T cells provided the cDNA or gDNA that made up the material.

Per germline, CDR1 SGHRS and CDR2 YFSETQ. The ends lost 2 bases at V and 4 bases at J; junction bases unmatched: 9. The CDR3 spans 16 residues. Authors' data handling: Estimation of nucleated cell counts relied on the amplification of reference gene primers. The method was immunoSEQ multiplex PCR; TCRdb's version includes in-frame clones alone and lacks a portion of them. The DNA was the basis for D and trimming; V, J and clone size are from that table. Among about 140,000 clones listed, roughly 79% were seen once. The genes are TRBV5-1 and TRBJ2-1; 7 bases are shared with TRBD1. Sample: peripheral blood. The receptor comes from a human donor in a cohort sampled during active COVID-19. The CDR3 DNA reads TGCGCCAGCAGCTTCTTTACCGGGACAGATTACAATGAGCAGTTCTTC. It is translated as CASSFFTGTDYNEQFF.